This TCR beta chain appears in the sequencing data of a study of siplizumab effects on memory and regulatory T cells. Study-level results: Phenotypic classification as naive or memory proved unattainable for roughly 75-96% of proliferating CD4+ or CD8+ clones. Contribution to the alloresponse seemed major for naive T cells, which also seemed more diverse than memory cells. Mappable alloreactive CD4+ clones averaged 68.8% Treg-derived with siplizumab versus 26.9% in controls.

Roughly 10^5 TCR templates underwent assay in each sample. Clones were read by immunoSEQ multiplex PCR, and TCRdb kept only the in-frame ones, dropping some. The sample includes tens of thousands of clones, under 95% of them seen just once. A note on this clone: Antigen unknown.

Germline V lookup: CDR1 LNHDA, CDR2 SQIVND (reference sequence). This CDR3 comprises 17 residues. V was trimmed by 4 bases and J by 0 bases, leaving 19 bases between them. The specimen sequenced was CD8+ T cells sorted from blood. The chain combines TRBV19 with TRBJ2-7; D remains ambiguous. The clonotype was recovered from a human donor in good health. Here the CDR3 reads CASSTNVWTASSYEQYF. The DNA of the CDR3 is TGTGCCAGTAGTACAAATGTATGGACGGCTAGCTCCTACGAGCAGTACTTC.